Presented here are 9 T cell receptor beta chains from one specimen sequenced in a study of blood T cell repertoires in COVID-19 (dated by TCRdb to 2018 to 2020). Library preparation employed the immunoSEQ multiplex PCR assay. This is the immuneACCESS table as TCRdb keeps it, with only in-frame sequences that have V and J called. A part of the clones is gone; compared with another copy, unresolved V genes explain less than half, and the rest is unexplained. Within this sample are 100,000 to 150,000 clones, with 70% to 90% of them counted one time only. The biggest ten clones account for 1.5% of the sample. The sequencing input was peripheral blood. These receptors all come from a human donor in a cohort sampled during active COVID-19.

The genes are TRBV5-4 and TRBJ2-3, with 7 nucleotides matching TRBD2. The V segment lost 1 base and the J segment 2 bases; nucleotides outside the gene matches: 4. Germline loops: CDR1 SGHNT, CDR2 YYREEE (reference sequence). This CDR3 is built from 15 residues. The CDR3 DNA reads TGTGCCAGCAGCTTGTCAGCGGGGAACACAGATACGCAGTATTTT. Protein sequence: CASSLSAGNTDTQYF.

The chain uses TRBV25-1 and TRBJ1-2; 10 bases map to TRBD1. Per the germline V gene, CDR1 is MGHDK and CDR2 is SYGVNS. Trimming cost V 1 base and J 4 bases; bases outside gene matches: 6. The CDR3 spans 16 residues. Here the CDR3 reads CASSELAGDRGYGYTF. The CDR3 DNA sequence: TGTGCCAGCAGTGAATTAGCGGGGGACAGGGGCTATGGCTACACCTTC.

The chain recombines TRBV30 with TRBJ2-7, with 11 bases matching TRBD1. The V gene's germline CDR1 is GTSNPN and CDR2 SVGIG (reference sequence). V was clipped by 1 base and J by 6 bases; unmatched bases: 11. The length of the CDR3 is 16 residues. The CDR3 bases are TGTGCCTGGAGTGCCCCCCCCGGGACAGGGGGGAGCGAGCAGTACTTC. This encodes CAWSAPPGTGGSEQYF.

The rearrangement joins TRBV2 to TRBJ1-1; D remains unclear. Germline CDR1 reads SNHLY; CDR2 reads FYNNEI. Trimming removed 6 bases at V and 0 bases at J, with 11 bases between. The CDR3 is made up of 14 amino acids. CDR3 coding DNA: TGTGCCAGCAGGGCACAGAGATTGAACACTGAAGCTTTCTTT. It codes for CASRAQRLNTEAFF.

The CDR3 protein is CASSLERLTRAEQYF. The DNA of the CDR3 is TGCGCCAGCAGCTTGGAGCGCCTAACGCGTGCCGAGCAGTACTTC. The chain has TRBV5-1 and TRBJ2-7; no clear D. The CDR3 spans 15 residues. V lost 0 bases to trimming and J lost 6 bases, with 16 bases between them. Germline loops: CDR1 SGHRS, CDR2 YFSETQ.

V usage is TRBV19 and J usage is TRBJ2-2, with a possible D match to TRBD1 (5 bases). V lost 5 bases, J lost 6 bases, and 10 bases lay in between. Germline assignment: CDR1 LNHDA and CDR2 SQIVND (reference sequence). The CDR3 sequence is 13 residues long. The chain's CDR3 is CASSPWGAGELFF. The CDR3 DNA follows: TGTGCCAGTAGTCCGTGGGGCGCCGGGGAGCTGTTTTTT.

The genes are TRBV5-4 and TRBJ1-4; TRBD1 agrees at 10 bases. Germline V gives CDR1 SGHNT, CDR2 YYREEE (reference sequence). V gave up 4 bases and J gave up 6 bases; unmatched junction bases: 6. The CDR3 consists of 15 residues. CDR3 loop: CASSATGTGDEKLFF. The CDR3 DNA is TGTGCCAGCAGCGCTACCGGGACAGGGGATGAAAAACTGTTTTTT.

A single count supports this clone. The rearrangement uses TRBV3-1 (or the pseudogene TRBV3-2) and TRBJ2-7; 14 bases are a match to TRBD2. This CDR3 has 16 residues. The germline gives CDR1 LGHDT, CDR2 YNNKEL (reference sequence). The V segment lost 1 base and the J segment 3 bases; nucleotides outside the gene matches: 2. The DNA for the CDR3 is TGTGCCAGCAGCCAAGGACTAGCGGGGGGGGGCTACGAGCAGTACTTC. Its protein product is CASSQGLAGGGYEQYF.

In its sample, this clone was seen once. The V and J genes are TRBV5-6 and TRBJ2-4, with D tentatively TRBD1 (6 bases). CDR3 length: 14 amino acids. Germline V gene lookup returns CDR1 SGHDT and CDR2 YYEEEE. Trimming left V 4 bases short and J 8 bases short, with 16 bases between. The DNA of the CDR3 is TGTGCCAGCAGCCGCAGGGGTGGGTTGGACATTCAGTACTTC. Protein sequence: CASSRRGGLDIQYF.